What follows is one T cell receptor (beta chain) and its context. Its target is not known. This record comes from a study of cytotoxic CD8 clonotypes in ibrutinib-treated CLL. CDR3 length: 12 amino acids. CDR1 is SGHNT, CDR2 YENEEA, per germline. Trimming left V 4 bases short and J 5 bases short, with 9 bases between. Study-level results: Clonality went up at ibrutinib response and then declined back toward baseline at progression.

The data were produced by immunoSEQ multiplex PCR, yet TCRdb's version contains in-frame clones alone and is incomplete. Of under 45,000 clones listed, 68% are singletons. The sample here was PBMCs, taken at disease progression, from a patient treated with ibrutinib. The chain carries TRBV11-3 and TRBJ2-7, with D unresolved. This clonotype was sampled from a human donor with chronic lymphocytic leukemia. CDR3 sequence reads: CASSSRGNEQYF. CDR3 sequence (DNA): TGTGCCAGCAGCTCCCGTGGGAACGAGCAGTACTTC.